This TCR beta chain came from a study of T cell changes during pregnancy in multiple sclerosis. V lost 6 bases and J 6 bases, leaving 20 bases between the germline ends. Germline V CDR1 and CDR2: SNHLY, FYNNEI. The CDR3 has 15 residues. Assay used: immunoSEQ multiplex PCR; TCRdb lists only in-frame clones, some missing. The sample includes around 36,000 clones, just over 90% of them seen just once. This specimen consisted of peripheral blood, obtained before pregnancy. The genes are TRBV2 and TRBJ1-2; D is unresolved. This sequence was found in a female donor with multiple sclerosis, enrolled in a pregnancy study. CDR3: CASSDALMEGHGYTF. The DNA for the CDR3 is TGTGCCAGCAGCGATGCTCTGATGGAGGGCCATGGCTACACCTTC. The variable domain in full, completed from reference TRBV2 and TRBJ1-2, reads EPEVTQTPSHQVTQMGQEVILRCVPISNHLYFYWYRQILGQKVEFLVSFYNNEISEKSEIFDDQFSVERPDGSNFTLKIRSTKLEDSAMYFCASSDALMEGHGYTFGSGTRLTVV.